Listed here is a single T cell receptor beta chain. The antigen is undetermined. This specimen comes from a study of OX40 agonist ivuxolimab in advanced cancers. At the level of the study: Patients received the agonistic anti-OX40 (CD134) antibody ivuxolimab. Three patients showed partial responses: one hepatocellular carcinoma and two cutaneous melanoma cases.

Clones were read by immunoSEQ multiplex PCR, and TCRdb kept only the in-frame ones, dropping some. This sample carries roughly 39,000 clones, roughly 88% of them seen once, and the ten largest clones take roughly 13%. The V gene lost 3 bases and the J gene lost 0 bases, with 13 bases spanning the gap. This CDR3 spans 16 amino acids. The germline gives CDR1 SGHRS, CDR2 YFSETQ. General observations from the study: At 0.1 to 3.0 mg/kg, CD4+ and CD8+ blood T cells expanded clonally by week 6. On average, CD8+ T cells had more expanded clones than CD4+.

The chain links TRBV5-1 to TRBJ2-1, with D unclear. This sample comprised CD4+ or CD8+ T cells sorted from blood, obtained in a trial of the OX40 agonist ivuxolimab. This TCR was sampled from an adult with an advanced solid tumor such as melanoma, head and neck, liver or kidney cancer. The CDR3 protein is CASSSHRASSYNEQFF. As DNA, the CDR3 is TGCGCCAGCAGCTCTCACCGGGCTAGCTCCTACAATGAGCAGTTCTTC.